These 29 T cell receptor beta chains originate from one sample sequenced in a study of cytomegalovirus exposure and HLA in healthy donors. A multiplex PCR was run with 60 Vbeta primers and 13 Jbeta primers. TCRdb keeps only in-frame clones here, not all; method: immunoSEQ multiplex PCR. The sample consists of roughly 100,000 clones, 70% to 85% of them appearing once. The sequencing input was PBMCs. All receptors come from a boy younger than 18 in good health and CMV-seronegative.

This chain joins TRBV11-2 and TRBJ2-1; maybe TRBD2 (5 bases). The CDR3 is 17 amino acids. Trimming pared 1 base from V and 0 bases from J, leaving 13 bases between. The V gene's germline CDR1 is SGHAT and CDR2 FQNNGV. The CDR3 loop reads CASSLVRASSSYNEQFF. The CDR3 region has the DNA TGTGCCAGCAGCTTAGTCAGAGCTAGCAGCTCCTACAATGAGCAGTTCTTC.

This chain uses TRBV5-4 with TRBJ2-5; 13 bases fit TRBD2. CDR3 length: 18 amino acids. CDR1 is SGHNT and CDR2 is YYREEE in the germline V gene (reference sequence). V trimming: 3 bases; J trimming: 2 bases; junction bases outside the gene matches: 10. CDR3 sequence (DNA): TGTGCCAGCAGCTCCTTTGGGACTAGCGGGACAACGCAAGAGACCCAGTACTTC. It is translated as CASSSFGTSGTTQETQYF.

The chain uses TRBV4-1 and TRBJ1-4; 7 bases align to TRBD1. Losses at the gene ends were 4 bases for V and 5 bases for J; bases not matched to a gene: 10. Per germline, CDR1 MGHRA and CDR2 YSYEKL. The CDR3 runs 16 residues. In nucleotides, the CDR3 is TGCGCCAGCAGCCTTACCTGGACAGGAGTAAATGAAAAACTGTTTTTT. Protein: CASSLTWTGVNEKLFF.

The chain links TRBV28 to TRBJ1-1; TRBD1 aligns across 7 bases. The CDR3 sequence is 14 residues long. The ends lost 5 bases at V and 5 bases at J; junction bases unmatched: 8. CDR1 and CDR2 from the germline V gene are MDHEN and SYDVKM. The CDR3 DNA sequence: TGTGCCAGCAGTCACGACAGGGATCGGACTGAAGCTTTCTTT. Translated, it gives CASSHDRDRTEAFF.

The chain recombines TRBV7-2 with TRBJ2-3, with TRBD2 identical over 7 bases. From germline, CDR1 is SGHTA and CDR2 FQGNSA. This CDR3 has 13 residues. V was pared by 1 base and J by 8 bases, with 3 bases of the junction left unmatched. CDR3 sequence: CASSLDPSGTQYF. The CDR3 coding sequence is TGTGCCAGCAGCTTAGACCCTAGCGGTACGCAGTATTTT.

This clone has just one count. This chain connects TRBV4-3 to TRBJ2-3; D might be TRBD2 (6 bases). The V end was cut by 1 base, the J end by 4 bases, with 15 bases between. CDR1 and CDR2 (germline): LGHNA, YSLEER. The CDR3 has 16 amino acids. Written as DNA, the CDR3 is TGCGCCAGCAGCCAAGGGACTATCCCTGGGGCAGATACGCAGTATTTT. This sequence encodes CASSQGTIPGADTQYF.

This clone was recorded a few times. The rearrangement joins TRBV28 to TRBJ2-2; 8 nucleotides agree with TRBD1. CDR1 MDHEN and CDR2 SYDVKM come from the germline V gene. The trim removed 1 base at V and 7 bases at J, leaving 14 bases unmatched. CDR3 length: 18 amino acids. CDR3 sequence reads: CASSLSGGPGGSGGELFF. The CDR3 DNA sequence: TGTGCCAGCAGTTTATCAGGGGGCCCAGGGGGCTCGGGCGGGGAGCTGTTTTTT.

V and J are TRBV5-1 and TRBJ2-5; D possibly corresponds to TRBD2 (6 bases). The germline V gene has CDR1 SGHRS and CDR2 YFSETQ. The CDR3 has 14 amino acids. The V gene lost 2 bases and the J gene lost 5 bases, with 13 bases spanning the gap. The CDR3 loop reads CASSFSPGGETQYF. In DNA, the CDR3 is TGCGCCAGCAGCTTCTCGCCAGGAGGGGAGACCCAGTACTTC.

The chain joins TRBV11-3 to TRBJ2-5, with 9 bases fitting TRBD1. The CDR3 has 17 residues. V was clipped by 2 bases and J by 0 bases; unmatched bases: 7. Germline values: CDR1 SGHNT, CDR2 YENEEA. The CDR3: CASSLRERQGDQETQYF. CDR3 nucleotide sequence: TGTGCCAGCAGCTTAAGAGAGCGACAGGGGGACCAAGAGACCCAGTACTTC. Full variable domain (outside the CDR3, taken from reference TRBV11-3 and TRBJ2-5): EAGVVQSPRYKIIEKKQPVAFWCNPISGHNTLYWYLQNLGQGPELLIRYENEEAVDDSQLPKDRFSAERLKGVDSTLKIQPAELGDSAVYLCASSLRERQGDQETQYFGPGTRLLVL.

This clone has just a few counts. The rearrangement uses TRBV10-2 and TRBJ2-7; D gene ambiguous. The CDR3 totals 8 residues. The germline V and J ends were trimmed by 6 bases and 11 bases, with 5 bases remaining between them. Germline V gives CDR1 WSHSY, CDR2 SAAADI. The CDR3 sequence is CASSPKYF. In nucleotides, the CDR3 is TGCGCCAGCAGCCCCAAGTACTTC.

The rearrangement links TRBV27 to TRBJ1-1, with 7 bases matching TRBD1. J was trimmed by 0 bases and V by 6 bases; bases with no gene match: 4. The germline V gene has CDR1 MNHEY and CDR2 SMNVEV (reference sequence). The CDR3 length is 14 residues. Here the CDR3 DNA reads TGTGCCAGCAGCCCGGACAGGATGAACACTGAAGCTTTCTTT. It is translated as CASSPDRMNTEAFF.

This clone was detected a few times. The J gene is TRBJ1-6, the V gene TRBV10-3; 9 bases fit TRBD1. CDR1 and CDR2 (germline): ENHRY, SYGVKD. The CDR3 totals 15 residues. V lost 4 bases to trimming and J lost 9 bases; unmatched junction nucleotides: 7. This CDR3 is CAISVDRGYGSPLHF. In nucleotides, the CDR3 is TGTGCCATCAGTGTGGACAGGGGTTACGGTTCACCCCTCCACTTT.

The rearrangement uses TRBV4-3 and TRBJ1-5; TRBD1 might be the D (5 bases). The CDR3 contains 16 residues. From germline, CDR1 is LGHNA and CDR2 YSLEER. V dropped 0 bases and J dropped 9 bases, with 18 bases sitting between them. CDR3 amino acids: CASSQDLHRPARPQHF. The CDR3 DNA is TGCGCCAGCAGCCAAGATCTACACAGGCCAGCTCGGCCCCAGCATTTT.

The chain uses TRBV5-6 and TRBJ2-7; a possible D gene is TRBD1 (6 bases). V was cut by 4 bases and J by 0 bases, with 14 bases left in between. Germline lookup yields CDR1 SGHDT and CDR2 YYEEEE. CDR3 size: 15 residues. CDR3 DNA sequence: TGTGCCAGCAGCGATACAGGGAAGGGCTCCTACGAGCAGTACTTC. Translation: CASSDTGKGSYEQYF.

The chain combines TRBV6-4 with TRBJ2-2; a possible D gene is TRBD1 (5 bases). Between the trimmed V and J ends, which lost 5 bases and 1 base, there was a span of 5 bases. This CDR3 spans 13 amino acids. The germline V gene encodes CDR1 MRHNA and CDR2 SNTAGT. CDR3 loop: CASSTGNTGELFF. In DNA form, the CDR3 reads TGTGCCAGCAGTACAGGGAACACCGGGGAGCTGTTTTTT.

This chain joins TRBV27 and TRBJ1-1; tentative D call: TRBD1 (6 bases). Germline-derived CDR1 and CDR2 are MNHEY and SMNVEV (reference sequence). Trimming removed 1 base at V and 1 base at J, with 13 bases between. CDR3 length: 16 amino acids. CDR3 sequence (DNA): TGTGCCAGCAGTTTATATGGGACACATCGGAACACTGAAGCTTTCTTT. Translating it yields CASSLYGTHRNTEAFF.

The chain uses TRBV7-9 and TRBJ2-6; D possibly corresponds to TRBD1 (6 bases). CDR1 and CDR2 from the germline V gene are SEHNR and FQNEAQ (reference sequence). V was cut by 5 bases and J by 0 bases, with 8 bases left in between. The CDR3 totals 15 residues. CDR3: CASSPRGSGANVLTF. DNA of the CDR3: TGTGCCAGCAGCCCCAGGGGCTCTGGGGCCAACGTCCTGACTTTC.

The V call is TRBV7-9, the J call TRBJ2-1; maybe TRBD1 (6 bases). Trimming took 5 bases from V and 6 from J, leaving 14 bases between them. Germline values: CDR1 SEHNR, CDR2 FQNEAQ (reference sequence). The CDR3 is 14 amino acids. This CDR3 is CASSLRGAANEQFF. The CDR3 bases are TGTGCCAGCAGCCTCAGGGGAGCGGCCAATGAGCAGTTCTTC.

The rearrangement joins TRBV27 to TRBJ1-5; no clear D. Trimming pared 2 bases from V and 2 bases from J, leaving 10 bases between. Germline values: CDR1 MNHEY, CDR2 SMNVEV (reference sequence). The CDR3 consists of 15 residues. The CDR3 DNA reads TGTGCCAGCAGTTTAGTGGCAGGTGGCAATCAGCCCCAGCATTTT. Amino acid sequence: CASSLVAGGNQPQHF.

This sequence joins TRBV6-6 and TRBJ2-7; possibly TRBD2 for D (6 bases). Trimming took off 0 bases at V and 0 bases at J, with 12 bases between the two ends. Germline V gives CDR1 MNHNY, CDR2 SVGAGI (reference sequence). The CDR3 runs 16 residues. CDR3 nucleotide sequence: TGTGCCAGCAGTTACTCAGCGGGCAGGAGCTCCTACGAGCAGTACTTC. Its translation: CASSYSAGRSSYEQYF.

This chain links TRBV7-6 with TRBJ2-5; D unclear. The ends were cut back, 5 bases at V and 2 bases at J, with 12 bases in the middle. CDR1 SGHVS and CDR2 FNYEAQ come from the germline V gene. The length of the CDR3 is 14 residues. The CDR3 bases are TGTGCCAGCAGCCCCTCCTATGTTCAAGAGACCCAGTACTTC. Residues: CASSPSYVQETQYF.

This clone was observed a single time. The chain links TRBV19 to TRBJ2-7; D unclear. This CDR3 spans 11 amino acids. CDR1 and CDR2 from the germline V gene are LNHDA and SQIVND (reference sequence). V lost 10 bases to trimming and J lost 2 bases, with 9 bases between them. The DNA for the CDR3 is TGTGCCACTACTCACGCCTACGAGCAGTACTTC. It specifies CATTHAYEQYF.

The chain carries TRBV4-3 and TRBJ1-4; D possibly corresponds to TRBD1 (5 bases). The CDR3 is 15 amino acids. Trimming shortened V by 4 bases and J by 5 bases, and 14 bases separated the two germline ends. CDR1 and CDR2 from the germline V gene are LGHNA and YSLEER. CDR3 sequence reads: CASSLTGVGNEKLFF. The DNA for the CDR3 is TGCGCCAGCAGCCTTACGGGGGTGGGGAATGAAAAACTGTTTTTT.

The CDR3 sequence: CASSVSSSDEQFF. The CDR3 DNA reads TGTGCCAGCAGCGTATCGAGTTCCGATGAGCAGTTCTTC. The chain uses TRBV9 and TRBJ2-1; D gene ambiguous. CDR3 length: 13 amino acids. V dropped 1 base and J dropped 8 bases, with 10 bases sitting between them. Looked up from germline, CDR1 is SGDLS and CDR2 is YYNGEE.

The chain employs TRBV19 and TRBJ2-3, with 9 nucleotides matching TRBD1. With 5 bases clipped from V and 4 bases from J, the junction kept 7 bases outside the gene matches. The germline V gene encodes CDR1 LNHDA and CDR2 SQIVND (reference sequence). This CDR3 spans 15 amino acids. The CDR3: CASSLWTGAADTQYF. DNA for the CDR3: TGTGCCAGTAGTCTTTGGACAGGGGCGGCAGATACGCAGTATTTT.

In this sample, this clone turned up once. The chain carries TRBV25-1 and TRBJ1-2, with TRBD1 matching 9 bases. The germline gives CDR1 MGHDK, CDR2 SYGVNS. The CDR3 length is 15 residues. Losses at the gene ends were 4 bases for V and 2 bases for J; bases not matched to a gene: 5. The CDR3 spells CASSGPGQGNYGYTF. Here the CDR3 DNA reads TGTGCCAGCAGTGGTCCGGGACAGGGCAACTATGGCTACACCTTC.

CDR3 in DNA: TGTGCCAGCAGTGGGAAGGGGGCTGGGTACGAGCAGTACTTC. It codes for CASSGKGAGYEQYF. V is TRBV6-1 and J is TRBJ2-7, with 7 bases lining up with TRBD1. This CDR3 is 14 amino acids long. Germline V gives CDR1 MNHNS, CDR2 SASEGT. Trimming removed 4 bases from V and 4 bases from J; junction bases left unmatched: 7.

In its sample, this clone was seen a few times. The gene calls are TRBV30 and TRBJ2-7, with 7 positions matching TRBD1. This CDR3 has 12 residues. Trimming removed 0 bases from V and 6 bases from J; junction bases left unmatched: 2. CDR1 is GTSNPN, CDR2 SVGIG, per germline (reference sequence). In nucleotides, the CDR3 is TGTGCCTGGAGTGTCAGGGGGTCCGAGCAGTACTTC. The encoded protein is CAWSVRGSEQYF.

CDR3 nucleotides: TGCGCCAGCAGCCTAGGAGATACGCAGTATTTT. Translated, it gives CASSLGDTQYF. The chain couples TRBV5-1 to TRBJ2-3; D unclear. The V end was cut by 4 bases, the J end by 5 bases, with 5 bases between. Germline lookup yields CDR1 SGHRS and CDR2 YFSETQ. The CDR3 totals 11 residues.